This TCR beta chain was identified in a study of blood T cell repertoires in COVID-19 (dated by TCRdb to 2018 to 2021). As for the study more broadly: Samples covering the acute and convalescent phases of COVID-19 were provided by collaborators in the United States, Italy and Spain. The prospective study material was composed of cDNA or gDNA derived from T cells, B-cell-depleted T cells, or PBMCs. Deeply sampled blood TCRbeta repertoires from subjects exposed to, actively infected with, or recovered from COVID-19 were included in the dataset. The repertoires were released in a freely available public database meant as a resource for research on the immune response to SARS-CoV-2. Samples were obtained from the ongoing ImmuneRACE study (first 160 participants) and from some 1,300 subjects provided by 6 global collaborators. A de-identified subject ID, COVID-19 status, age in years and sex were almost always included in the sample metadata. HLA class I and class II types, where available, came from metadata supplied by the sample provider rather than from assay-based typing.

TCRbeta CDR3 regions were amplified from genomic DNA using the immunoSEQ Assay, a bias-controlled multiplex PCR. The source study handled its data this way. The number of nucleated cells in each sample was estimated by amplification of reference gene primers within the assay. Sequence reads were collapsed and filtered to measure the absolute abundance of every unique TCRbeta CDR3 rearrangement. For each sample, productive Simpson clonality was calculated by taking the square root of Simpson's diversity index across productive rearrangements. Entries here come from immuneACCESS through TCRdb and include only in-frame sequences with V and J called. Some clones fail to appear in such tables; in the studies checked, an unresolved V gene covers under half of the shortfall, and the cause of the remainder is unknown. V and J calls plus clone size are reproduced from that table; the DNA served to infer D and trimming. Across this sample there are roughly 120,000 clones, with roughly 85% seen only once. The leading ten clones occupy roughly 20% of the sample.

Overall study outcomes, separate from this receptor: The quantity of clinical and demographic metadata differed by source and by participant and was supplied without curation.

Concerning this clone itself: No cognate antigen has been identified for it. No base quality information exists; no much larger clone differs at one position.

The collaborating institutions used their own protocols to collect whole blood in K2EDTA tubes. For TCRbeta analysis, collaborators shipped samples as frozen whole blood, isolated PBMCs, or DNA extracted from either of those sample types. Sequencing input: peripheral blood. This TCR came from a woman in her sixties or seventies with acute or convalescent COVID-19.

The CDR3 sequence is CASSLQKGFDRAAYNSPLHF. The DNA is as follows: TGTGCCAGCAGTTTGCAAAAAGGCTTCGACAGGGCCGCCTATAATTCACCCCTCCACTTT. Recombination joined TRBV27 with TRBJ1-6; 7 central bases correspond to TRBD1. CDR1 and CDR2 were assigned from the germline V gene (reference sequence) as MNHEY and SMNVEV. The V end gives up 3 bases and the J end 2 bases, leaving 16 bases in the junction not matched to a gene. The CDR3, from cysteine to phenylalanine, totals 20 residues. The entry retains the CDR3 DNA only, 60 bases that are in frame from base 1.